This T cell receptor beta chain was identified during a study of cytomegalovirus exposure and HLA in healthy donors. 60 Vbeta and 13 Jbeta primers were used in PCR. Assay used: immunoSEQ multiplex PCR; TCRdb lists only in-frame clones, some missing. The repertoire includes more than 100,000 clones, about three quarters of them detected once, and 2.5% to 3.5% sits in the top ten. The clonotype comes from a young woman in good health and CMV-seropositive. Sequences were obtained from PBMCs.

CDR3 nucleotides: TGTGCCAGCAGCGTAACAAGCGGGGGGTACGAGCAGTACTTC. It specifies CASSVTSGGYEQYF. The chain carries TRBV9 and TRBJ2-5; 9 bases fit TRBD2. The DNA end favors TRBJ2-7, so the J call may be wrong. CDR1 is SGDLS and CDR2 is YYNGEE in the germline V gene. CDR3 length equals 14 residues.